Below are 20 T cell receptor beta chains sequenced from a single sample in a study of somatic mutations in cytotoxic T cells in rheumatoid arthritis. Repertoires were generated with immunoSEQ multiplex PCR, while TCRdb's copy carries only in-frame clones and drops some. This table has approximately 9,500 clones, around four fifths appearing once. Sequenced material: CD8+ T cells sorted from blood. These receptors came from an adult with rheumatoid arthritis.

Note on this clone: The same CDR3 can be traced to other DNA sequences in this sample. The CDR3 loop reads CASSIGRGLSYEQYF. In DNA, the CDR3 is TGTGCCAGTAGTATAGGGCGAGGGCTTTCCTACGAGCAGTACTTC. The V and J genes are TRBV19 and TRBJ2-7; D perhaps matches TRBD2 (5 bases). The CDR3 loop spans 15 amino acids. V lost 1 base and J lost 1, with 11 bases in between. The germline CDR1 and CDR2 sequences are LNHDA and SQIVND (reference sequence).

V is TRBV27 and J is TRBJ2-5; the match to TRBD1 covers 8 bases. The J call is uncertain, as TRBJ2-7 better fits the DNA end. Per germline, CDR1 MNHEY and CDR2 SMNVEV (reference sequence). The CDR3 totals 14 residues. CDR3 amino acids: CASSSRTGYHEQYF. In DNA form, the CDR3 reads TGTGCCAGCAGTTCGAGGACAGGGTACCACGAGCAGTACTTC.

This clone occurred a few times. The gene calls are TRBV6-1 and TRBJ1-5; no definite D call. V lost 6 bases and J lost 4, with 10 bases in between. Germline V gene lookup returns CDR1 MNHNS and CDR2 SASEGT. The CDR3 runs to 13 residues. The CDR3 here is CASREWENQPQHF. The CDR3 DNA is TGTGCCAGCAGGGAATGGGAGAATCAGCCCCAGCATTTT.

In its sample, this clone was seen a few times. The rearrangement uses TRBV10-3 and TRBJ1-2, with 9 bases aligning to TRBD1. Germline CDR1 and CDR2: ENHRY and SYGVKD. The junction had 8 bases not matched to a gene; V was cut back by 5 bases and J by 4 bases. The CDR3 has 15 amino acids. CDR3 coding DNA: TGTGCCATCAGTCCCGAGAGACAGGGGGGCTATGGCTACACCTTC. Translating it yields CAISPERQGGYGYTF.

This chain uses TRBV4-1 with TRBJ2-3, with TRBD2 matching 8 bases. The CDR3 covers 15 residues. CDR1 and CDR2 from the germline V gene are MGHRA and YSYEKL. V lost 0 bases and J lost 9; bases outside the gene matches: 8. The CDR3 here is CASSQEVAGGPTQYF. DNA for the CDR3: TGCGCCAGCAGCCAAGAGGTGGCGGGGGGCCCAACGCAGTATTTT.

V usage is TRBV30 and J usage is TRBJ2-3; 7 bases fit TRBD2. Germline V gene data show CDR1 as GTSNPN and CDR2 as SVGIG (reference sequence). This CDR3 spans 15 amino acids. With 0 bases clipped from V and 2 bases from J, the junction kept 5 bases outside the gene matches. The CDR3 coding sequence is TGTGCCTGGAGTGTAGTCGGGGGGACCACAGATACGCAGTATTTT. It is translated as CAWSVVGGTTDTQYF.

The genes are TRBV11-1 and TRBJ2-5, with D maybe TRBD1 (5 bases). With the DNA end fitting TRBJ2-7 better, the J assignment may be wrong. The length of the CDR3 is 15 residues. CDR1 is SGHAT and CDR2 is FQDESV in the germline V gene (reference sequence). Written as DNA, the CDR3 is TGTGCCAGCAGCTTAGACTGGGGCGTCACGTACGAGCAGTACTTC. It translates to CASSLDWGVTYEQYF.

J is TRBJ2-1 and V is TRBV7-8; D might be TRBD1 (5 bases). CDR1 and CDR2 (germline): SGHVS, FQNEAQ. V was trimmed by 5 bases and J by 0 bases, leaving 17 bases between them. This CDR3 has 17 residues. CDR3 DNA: TGTGCCAGCAGCCCCCTCACGTTTAGGGGCTCCTACAATGAGCAGTTCTTC. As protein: CASSPLTFRGSYNEQFF.

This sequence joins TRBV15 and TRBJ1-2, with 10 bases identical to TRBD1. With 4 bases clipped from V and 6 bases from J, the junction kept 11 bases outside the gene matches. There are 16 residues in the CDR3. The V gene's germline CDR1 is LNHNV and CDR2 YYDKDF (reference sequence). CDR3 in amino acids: CATSNPGQGRFHGYTF. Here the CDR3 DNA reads TGTGCCACCAGCAATCCGGGACAGGGGAGATTCCATGGCTACACCTTC.

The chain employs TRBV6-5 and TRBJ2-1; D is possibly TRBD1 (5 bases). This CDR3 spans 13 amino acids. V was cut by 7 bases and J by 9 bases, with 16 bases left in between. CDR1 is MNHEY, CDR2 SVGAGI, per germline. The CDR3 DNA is TGTGCCAGCACGGGCAGGGTGGGCGGTGAGCAGTTCTTC. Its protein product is CASTGRVGGEQFF.

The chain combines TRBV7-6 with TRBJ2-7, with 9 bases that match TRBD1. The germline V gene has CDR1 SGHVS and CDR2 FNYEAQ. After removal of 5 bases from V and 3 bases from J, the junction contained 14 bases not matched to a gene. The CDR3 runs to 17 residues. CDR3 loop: CASSSRQGGAMGYEQYF. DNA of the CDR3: TGTGCCAGCAGCAGCCGACAGGGGGGTGCGATGGGCTACGAGCAGTACTTC.

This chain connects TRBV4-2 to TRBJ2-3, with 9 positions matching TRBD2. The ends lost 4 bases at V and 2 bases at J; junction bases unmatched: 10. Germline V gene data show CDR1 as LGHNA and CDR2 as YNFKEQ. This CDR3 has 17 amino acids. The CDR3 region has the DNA TGTGCCAGCAGCCCCCTCCCGACTAGCGGACCCACAGATACGCAGTATTTT. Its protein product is CASSPLPTSGPTDTQYF.

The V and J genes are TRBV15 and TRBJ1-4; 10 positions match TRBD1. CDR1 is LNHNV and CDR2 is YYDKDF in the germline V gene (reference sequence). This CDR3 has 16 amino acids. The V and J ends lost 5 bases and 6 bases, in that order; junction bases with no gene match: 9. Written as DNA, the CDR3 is TGTGCCACCAGCCCAACTCAGACAGGGGGCGATGAAAAACTGTTTTTT. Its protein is CATSPTQTGGDEKLFF.

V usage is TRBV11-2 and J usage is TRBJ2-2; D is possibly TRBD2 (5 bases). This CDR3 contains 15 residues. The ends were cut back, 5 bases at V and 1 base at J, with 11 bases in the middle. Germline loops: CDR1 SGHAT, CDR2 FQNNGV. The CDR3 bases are TGTGCCAGCAGCCCCTTCCGGGAGAACACCGGGGAGCTGTTTTTT. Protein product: CASSPFRENTGELFF.

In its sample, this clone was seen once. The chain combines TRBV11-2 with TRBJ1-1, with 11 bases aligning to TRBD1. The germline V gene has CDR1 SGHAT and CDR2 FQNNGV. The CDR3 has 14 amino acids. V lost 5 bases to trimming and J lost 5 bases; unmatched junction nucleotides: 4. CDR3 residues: CASSPGTGGTEAFF. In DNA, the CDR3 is TGTGCCAGCAGCCCCGGGACAGGGGGGACTGAAGCTTTCTTT.

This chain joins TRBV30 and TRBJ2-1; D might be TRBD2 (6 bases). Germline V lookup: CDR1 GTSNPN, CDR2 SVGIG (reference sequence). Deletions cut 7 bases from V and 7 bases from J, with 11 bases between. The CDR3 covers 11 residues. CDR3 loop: CAFSRGNEQFF. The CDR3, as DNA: TGTGCCTTTAGTCGGGGGAATGAGCAGTTCTTC. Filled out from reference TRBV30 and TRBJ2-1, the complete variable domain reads SQTIHQWPATLVQPVGSPLSLECTVEGTSNPNLYWYRQAAGRGLQLLFYSVGIGQISSEVPQNLSASRPQDRQFILSSKKLLLSDSGFYLCAFSRGNEQFFGPGTRLTVL.

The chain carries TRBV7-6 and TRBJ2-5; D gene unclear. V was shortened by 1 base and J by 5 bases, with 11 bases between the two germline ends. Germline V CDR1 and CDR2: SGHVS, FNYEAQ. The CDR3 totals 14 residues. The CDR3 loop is CASSLVADEETQYF. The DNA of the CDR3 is TGTGCCAGCAGCTTAGTGGCGGATGAGGAGACCCAGTACTTC.

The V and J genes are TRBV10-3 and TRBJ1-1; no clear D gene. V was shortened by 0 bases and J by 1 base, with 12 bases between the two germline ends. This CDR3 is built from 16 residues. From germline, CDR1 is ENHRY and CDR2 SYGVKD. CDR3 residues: CAISESFTQRNTEAFF. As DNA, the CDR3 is TGTGCCATCAGTGAGTCTTTCACGCAGAGGAACACTGAAGCTTTCTTT.

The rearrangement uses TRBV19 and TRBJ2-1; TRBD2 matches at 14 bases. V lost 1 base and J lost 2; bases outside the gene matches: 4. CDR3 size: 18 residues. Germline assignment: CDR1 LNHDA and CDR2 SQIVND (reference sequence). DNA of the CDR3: TGTGCCAGTAGTATAGGGACTAGCGGGAGGTCTACCTACAATGAGCAGTTCTTC. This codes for CASSIGTSGRSTYNEQFF.

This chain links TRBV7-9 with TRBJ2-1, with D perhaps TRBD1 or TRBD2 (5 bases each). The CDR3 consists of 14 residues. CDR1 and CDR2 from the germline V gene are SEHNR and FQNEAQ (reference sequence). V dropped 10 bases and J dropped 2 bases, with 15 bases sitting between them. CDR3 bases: TGTGCCACCCCACCGGGGCCGCCCTACAATGAGCAGTTCTTC. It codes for CATPPGPPYNEQFF.